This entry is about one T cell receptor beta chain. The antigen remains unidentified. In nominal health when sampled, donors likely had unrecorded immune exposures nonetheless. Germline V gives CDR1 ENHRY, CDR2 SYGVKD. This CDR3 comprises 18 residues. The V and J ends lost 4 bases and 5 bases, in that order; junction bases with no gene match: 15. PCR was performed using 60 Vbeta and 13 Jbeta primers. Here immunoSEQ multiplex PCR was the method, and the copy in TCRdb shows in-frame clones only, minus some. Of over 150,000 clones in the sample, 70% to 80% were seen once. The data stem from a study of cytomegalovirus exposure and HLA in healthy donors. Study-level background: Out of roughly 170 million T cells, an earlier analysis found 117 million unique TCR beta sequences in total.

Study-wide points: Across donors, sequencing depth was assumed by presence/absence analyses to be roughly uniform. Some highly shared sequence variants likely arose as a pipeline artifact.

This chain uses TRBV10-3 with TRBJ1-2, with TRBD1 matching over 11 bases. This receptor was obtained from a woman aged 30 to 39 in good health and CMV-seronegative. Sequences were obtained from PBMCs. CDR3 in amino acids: CAISVRPGQGEKWYGYTF. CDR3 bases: TGTGCCATCAGTGTCCGACCGGGACAGGGGGAAAAATGGTATGGCTACACCTTC.